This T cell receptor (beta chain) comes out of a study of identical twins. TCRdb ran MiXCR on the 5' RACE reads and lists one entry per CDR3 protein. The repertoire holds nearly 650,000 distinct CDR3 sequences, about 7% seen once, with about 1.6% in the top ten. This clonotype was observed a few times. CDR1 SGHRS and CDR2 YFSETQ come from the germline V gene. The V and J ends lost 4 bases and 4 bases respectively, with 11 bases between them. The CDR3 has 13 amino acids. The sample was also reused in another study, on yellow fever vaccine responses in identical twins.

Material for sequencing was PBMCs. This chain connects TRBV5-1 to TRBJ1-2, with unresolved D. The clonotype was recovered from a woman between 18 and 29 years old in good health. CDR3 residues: CASSLDIAYGYTF. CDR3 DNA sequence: TGCGCCAGCAGCCTCGACATCGCCTATGGCTACACCTTC.